This TCR beta chain was captured by sequencing in a study of blood T cell repertoires in COVID-19 (dated by TCRdb to about 2020). As for the study more broadly: The collaborator samples originated in the United States, Italy and Spain and spanned the acute and convalescent phases of COVID-19. The samples were drawn from two sources: the first 160 participants of the ongoing ImmuneRACE study, and about 1,300 subjects contributed by 6 global collaborators. The prospective study material was composed of cDNA or gDNA derived from T cells, B-cell-depleted T cells, or PBMCs. Where available, HLA class I and class II types were obtained from metadata supplied by the sample provider rather than from assay-based typing. A de-identified subject ID, COVID-19 status, age in years and sex were almost always included in the sample metadata. The repertoires were made available in a free public database intended to serve as a resource for research on the immune response to SARS-CoV-2. The dataset comprised deeply sampled blood TCRbeta repertoires from subjects exposed to, actively infected with, or recovered from COVID-19.

Notes on this clone: What antigen it recognizes has not been identified. No much larger clonotype is one base removed from it; base qualities were not supplied.

The collaborating institutions used their own protocols to collect whole blood in K2EDTA tubes. For TCRbeta analysis, collaborator samples were shipped as frozen whole blood, as isolated PBMCs, or as DNA extracted from either sample type. The research as a whole found: The amount of clinical and demographic metadata varied by source and participant and was provided uncurated.

Including the terminal cysteine and phenylalanine, the CDR3 comprises 16 residues. The retained sequence is limited to the CDR3, 48 bases, with the frame set at the first base. V is pruned by 2 bases and J by 2 bases, leaving 5 bases of the junction without a gene match. The germline V gene yields SGHVS for CDR1 and FQNEAQ for CDR2. TCRbeta CDR3 regions were amplified from genomic DNA using the immunoSEQ Assay, a bias-controlled multiplex PCR. As for the original processing: The number of nucleated cells in each sample was estimated from the amplification of reference gene primers within the assay. To quantify the absolute abundance of each unique TCRbeta CDR3 rearrangement, sequence reads were collapsed and filtered. Productive Simpson clonality was computed per sample as the square root of Simpson's diversity index over productive rearrangements. In TCRdb, the immuneACCESS table is reduced to in-frame sequences with V and J assigned. These tables do not hold every clone; where another copy was compared, an unresolved V gene accounts for under half, and the others remain unexplained. The V and J calls and clone size were taken over from that table, and D and trimming were inferred from the DNA. The sample records some 97,000 clones, 88% of which are singletons. Clones ranked in the top ten supply less than 7.5% of the sample.

The rearrangement combines TRBV7-8 with TRBJ2-2; 7 bases in the junction line up with TRBD2. The material sequenced was peripheral blood. The source is a woman aged 60-75 years with acute or convalescent COVID-19. The encoded CDR3 is CASSLLTGGNTGELFF. The DNA sequence reads TGTGCCAGCAGCTTATTAACGGGAGGAAACACCGGGGAGCTGTTTTTT. Where the CDR3 stops, the reference TRBV7-8 and TRBJ2-2 genes take over; the full variable domain is GAGVSQSPRYKVAKRGQDVALRCDPISGHVSLFWYQQALGQGPEFLTYFQNEAQLDKSGLPSDRFFAERPEGSVSTLKIQRTQQEDSAVYLCASSLLTGGNTGELFFGEGSRLTVL.